The T cell receptor (beta chain) described here comes from a study of human T cells and chemical hapten exposure. On the study more broadly: Patches with 0.01% DPC went on the upper back, and the tests were read at 6 days.

Regarding the study as a whole: Versus controls, significantly more large CDR3 similarity clusters arose from expanded TCRs. TCRs above 1 in 1000 frequency did not change with DPC sensitization.

Regarding time point: patch test 1, 2 weeks after DPC sensitization. The sample's treatment: therapeutic diphenylcyclopropenone sensitization with weekly scalp DPC. Separate cDNA molecules received unique molecular identifiers, which the library attached to them. TCRdb redid the calling of the RACE reads with MiXCR, one entry per CDR3 protein. The profile shows around 160,000 distinct CDR3 sequences, around 13% of them singletons. The sample holds a few counts of this clonotype. The target antigen is unknown. Germline-derived CDR1 and CDR2 are SGHNT and YYREEE (reference sequence). The CDR3 extends over 18 amino acids. V lost 4 bases and J lost 9; bases outside the gene matches: 19.

The chain recombines TRBV5-4 with TRBJ1-4; 9 bases fit TRBD1. The sequences come from whole blood, collected in connection with sensitization to the hapten diphenylcyclopropenone (DPC). This receptor was identified in a woman between 25 and 40 years old with alopecia areata. Some clones in this sample may be carry-over from other donors' samples. The CDR3 DNA reads TGTGCCAGCAGCGTTACTCCGGGACAGGGATCTCAGGGGAAAAAACTGTTTTTT. Translating gives CASSVTPGQGSQGKKLFF.